The present T cell receptor beta chain was sequenced within a study of CD8 T cells in ankylosing spondylitis. The CDR3 loop spans 15 amino acids. CDR1 and CDR2 (germline): SNHLY, FYNNEI. Trimming stripped 6 bases from V and 5 bases from J, with 14 bases between. TCRdb fed the 5' RACE reads into MiXCR, producing one record per CDR3 protein. Seen here are approximately 350,000 distinct CDR3 sequences, about 15% observed once, and the top ten hold around 0.99%. Sequenced sample: blood, either unsorted or a sorted T cell fraction (not recorded which). This chain connects TRBV2 to TRBJ1-6; D unresolved. The TCR comes from a male donor with ankylosing spondylitis or in good health (not recorded which). This CDR3 is CASRRSDGNNSPLHF. CDR3 bases: TGTGCCAGCAGACGTTCCGACGGTAATAATTCACCCCTCCACTTT.